Reported below is one T cell receptor beta chain. These data come from a study of blood T cell repertoires in COVID-19. As for the study in general: The United States, Italy and Spain were the sources of the acute and convalescent COVID-19 samples. From T cells, B-cell-depleted T cells, or PBMCs came the material, which was cDNA or gDNA.

Original processing notes: Reference gene primer amplification gave nucleated cell count estimates. Assay used: immunoSEQ multiplex PCR; TCRdb lists only in-frame clones, some missing. The V and J calls and clone size were taken over from that table, and D and trimming were inferred from the DNA. Among 150,000 to 200,000 clones, roughly 76% were seen once, and the ten largest hold roughly 9.6%. Trimming cost V 1 base and J 7 bases, with 13 bases left between them. Germline V gene data show CDR1 as SGHAT and CDR2 as FQNNGV. CDR3 length equals 15 residues. Seattle cases were enrolled at active infection and followed longitudinally.

This receptor was obtained from a woman aged 40 to 55 with COVID-19, enrolled during active disease. This chain links TRBV11-2 with TRBJ1-4, with D tentatively TRBD1 (6 bases). Material: peripheral blood. The DNA of the CDR3 is TGTGCCAGCAGCTTAGCGGGGGGCTCCTTTGAAAAACTGTTTTTT. Translated, it gives CASSLAGGSFEKLFF.